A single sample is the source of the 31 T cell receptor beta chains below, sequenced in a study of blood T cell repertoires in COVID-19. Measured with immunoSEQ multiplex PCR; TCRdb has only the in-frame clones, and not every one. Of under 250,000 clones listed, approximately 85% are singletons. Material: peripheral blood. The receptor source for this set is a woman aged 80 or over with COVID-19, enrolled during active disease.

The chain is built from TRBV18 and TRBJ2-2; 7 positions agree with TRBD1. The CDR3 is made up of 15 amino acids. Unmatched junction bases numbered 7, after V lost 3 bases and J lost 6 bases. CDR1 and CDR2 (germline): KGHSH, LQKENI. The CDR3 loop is CASSPGRGQAGELFF. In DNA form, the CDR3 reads TGTGCCAGCTCACCTGGAAGGGGGCAGGCCGGGGAGCTGTTTTTT.

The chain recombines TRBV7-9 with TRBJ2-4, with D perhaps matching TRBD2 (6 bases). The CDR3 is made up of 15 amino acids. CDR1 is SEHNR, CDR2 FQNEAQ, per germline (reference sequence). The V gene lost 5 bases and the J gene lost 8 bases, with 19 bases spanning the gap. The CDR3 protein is CASSNYRLGGDIQYF. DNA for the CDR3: TGTGCCAGCAGCAATTATAGGCTGGGGGGAGACATTCAGTACTTC.

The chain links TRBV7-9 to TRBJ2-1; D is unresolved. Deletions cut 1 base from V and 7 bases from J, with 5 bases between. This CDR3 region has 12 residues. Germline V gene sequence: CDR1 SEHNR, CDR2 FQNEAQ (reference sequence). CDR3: CASSLVANEQFF. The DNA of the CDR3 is TGTGCCAGCAGCTTAGTAGCTAATGAGCAGTTCTTC.

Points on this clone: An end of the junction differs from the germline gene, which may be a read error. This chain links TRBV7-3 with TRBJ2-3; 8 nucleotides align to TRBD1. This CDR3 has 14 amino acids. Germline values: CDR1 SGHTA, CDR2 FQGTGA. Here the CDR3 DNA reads TGTGCCAGCAGCTCAGGGGGCCTCACAAATACGCAGTATTTT. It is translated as CASSSGGLTNTQYF.

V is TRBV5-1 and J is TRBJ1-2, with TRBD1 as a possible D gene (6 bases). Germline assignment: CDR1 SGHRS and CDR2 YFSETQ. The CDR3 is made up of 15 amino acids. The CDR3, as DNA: TGCGTCACCACCGTGGACAGAGGAGGTTACTATGGCTACACCTTC. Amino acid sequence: CVTTVDRGGYYGYTF.

DNA of the CDR3: TGCGCCAGCAGCTTATTAGCGGGGGGGCAGGGTGAGCAGTTCTTC. Its protein product is CASSLLAGGQGEQFF. The chain links TRBV5-1 to TRBJ2-1, with 11 bases matching TRBD2. This CDR3 spans 15 amino acids. The germline gives CDR1 SGHRS, CDR2 YFSETQ. V shed 2 bases, J shed 9 bases, and the junction held 7 bases outside the gene matches.

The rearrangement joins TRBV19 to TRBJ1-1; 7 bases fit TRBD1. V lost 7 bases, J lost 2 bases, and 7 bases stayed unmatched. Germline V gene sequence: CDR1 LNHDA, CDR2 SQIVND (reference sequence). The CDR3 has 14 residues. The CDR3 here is CASTEGGTNTEAFF. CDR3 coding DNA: TGTGCCAGTACGGAAGGGGGCACTAACACTGAAGCTTTCTTT.

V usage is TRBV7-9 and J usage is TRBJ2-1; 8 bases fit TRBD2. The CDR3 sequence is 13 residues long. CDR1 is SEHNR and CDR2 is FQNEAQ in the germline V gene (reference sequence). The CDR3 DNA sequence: TGTGTCAACGGGGGGGCCTCCTACAATGAGCAGTTCTTC. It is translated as CVNGGASYNEQFF.

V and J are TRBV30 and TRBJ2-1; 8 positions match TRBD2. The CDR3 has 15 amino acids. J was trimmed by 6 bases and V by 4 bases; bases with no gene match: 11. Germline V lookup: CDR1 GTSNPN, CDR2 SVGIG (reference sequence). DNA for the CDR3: TGTGCCTGGACGTACGACGGGGGGGCAGTCAATGAGCAGTTCTTC. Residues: CAWTYDGGAVNEQFF.

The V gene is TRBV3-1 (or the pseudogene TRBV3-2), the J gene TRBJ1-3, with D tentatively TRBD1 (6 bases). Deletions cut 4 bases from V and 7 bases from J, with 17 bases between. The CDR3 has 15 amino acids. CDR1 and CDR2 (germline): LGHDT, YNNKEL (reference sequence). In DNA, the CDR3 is TGTGCCAGCAGCCCAGTAACAGGGTATAGTAACACCATATATTTT. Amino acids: CASSPVTGYSNTIYF.

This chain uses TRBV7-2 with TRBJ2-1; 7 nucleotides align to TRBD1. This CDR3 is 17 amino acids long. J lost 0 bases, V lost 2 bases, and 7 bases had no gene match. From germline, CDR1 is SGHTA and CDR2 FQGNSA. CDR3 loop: CASSLRPGTDSYNEQFF. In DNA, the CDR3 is TGTGCCAGCAGCTTAAGGCCCGGGACAGACTCCTACAATGAGCAGTTCTTC.

CDR3 residues: CASSLFGQGANEQFF. The DNA of the CDR3 is TGTGCCAGCAGCTTATTTGGACAGGGTGCAAATGAGCAGTTCTTC. The chain links TRBV11-3 to TRBJ2-1; TRBD1 agrees at 8 bases. Germline V CDR1 and CDR2: SGHNT, YENEEA. CDR3 length equals 15 residues. The V gene end was trimmed by 2 bases and the J gene end by 7 bases; junction bases not matched to a gene: 7.

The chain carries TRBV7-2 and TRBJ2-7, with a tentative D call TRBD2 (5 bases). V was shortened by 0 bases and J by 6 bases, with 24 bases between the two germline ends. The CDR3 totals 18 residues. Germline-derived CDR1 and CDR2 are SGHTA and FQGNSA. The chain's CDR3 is CASSLAGFGVLGPREQYF. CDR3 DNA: TGTGCCAGCAGCTTAGCGGGGTTCGGGGTCCTAGGTCCTCGCGAGCAGTACTTC.

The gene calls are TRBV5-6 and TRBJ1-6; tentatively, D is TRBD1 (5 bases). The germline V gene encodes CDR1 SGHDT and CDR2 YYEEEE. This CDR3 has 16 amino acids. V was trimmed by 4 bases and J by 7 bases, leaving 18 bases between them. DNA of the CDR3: TGTGCCAGCAGCCCAGGTGGTGGGGCAATAAATTCACCCCTCCACTTT. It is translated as CASSPGGGAINSPLHF. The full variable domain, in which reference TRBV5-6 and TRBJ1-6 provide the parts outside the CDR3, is DAGVTQSPTHLIKTRGQQVTLRCSPKSGHDTVSWYQQALGQGPQFIFQYYEEEERQRGNFPDRFSGHQFPNYSSELNVNALLLGDSALYLCASSPGGGAINSPLHFGNGTRLTVT.

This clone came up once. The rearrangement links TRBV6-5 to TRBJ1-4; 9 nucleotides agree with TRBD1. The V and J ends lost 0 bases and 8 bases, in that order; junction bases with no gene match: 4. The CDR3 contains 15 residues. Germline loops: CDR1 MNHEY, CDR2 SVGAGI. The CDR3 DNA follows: TGTGCCAGCAGTTACTCGGGACAGGGTAAAGAAAAACTGTTTTTT. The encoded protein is CASSYSGQGKEKLFF.

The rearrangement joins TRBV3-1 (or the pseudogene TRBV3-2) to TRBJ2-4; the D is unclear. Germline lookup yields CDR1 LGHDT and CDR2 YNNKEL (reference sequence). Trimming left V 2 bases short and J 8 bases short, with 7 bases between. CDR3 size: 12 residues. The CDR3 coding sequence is TGTGCCAGCAGCCAAAATGAGGACATTCAGTACTTC. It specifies CASSQNEDIQYF.

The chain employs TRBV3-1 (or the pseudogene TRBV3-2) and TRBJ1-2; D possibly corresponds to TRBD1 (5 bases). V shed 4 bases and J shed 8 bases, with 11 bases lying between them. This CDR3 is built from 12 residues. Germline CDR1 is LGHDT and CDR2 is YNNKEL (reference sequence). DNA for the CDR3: TGTGCCAGCAGCCGTGGGGGGAGGGGCTACACCTTC. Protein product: CASSRGGRGYTF.

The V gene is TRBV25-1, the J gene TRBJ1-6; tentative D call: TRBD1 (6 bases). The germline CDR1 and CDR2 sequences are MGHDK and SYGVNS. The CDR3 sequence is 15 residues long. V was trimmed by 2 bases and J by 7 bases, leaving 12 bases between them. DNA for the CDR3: TGTGCCAGCAGTGAAGTCAGGCAGGGGAATTCACCCCTCCACTTT. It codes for CASSEVRQGNSPLHF.

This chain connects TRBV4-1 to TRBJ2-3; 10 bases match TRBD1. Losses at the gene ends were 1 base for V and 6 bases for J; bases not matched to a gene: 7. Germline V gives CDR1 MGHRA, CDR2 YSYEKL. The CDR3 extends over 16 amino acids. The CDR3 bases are TGCGCCAGCAGCCAAGTAGGGACAGGGGATTCGGATACGCAGTATTTT. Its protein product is CASSQVGTGDSDTQYF.

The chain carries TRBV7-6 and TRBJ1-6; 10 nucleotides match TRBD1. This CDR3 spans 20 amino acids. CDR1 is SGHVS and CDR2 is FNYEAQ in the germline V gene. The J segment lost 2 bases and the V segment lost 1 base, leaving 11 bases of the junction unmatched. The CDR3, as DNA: TGTGCCAGCAGCTTAGGACCCGGGACAGGGGCCCGTGCCTATAATTCACCCCTCCACTTT. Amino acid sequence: CASSLGPGTGARAYNSPLHF.

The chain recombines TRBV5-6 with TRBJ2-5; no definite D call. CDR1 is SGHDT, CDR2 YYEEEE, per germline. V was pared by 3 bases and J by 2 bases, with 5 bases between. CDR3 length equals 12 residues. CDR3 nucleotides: TGTGCCAGCAGCTGGGCTCAAGAGACCCAGTACTTC. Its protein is CASSWAQETQYF.

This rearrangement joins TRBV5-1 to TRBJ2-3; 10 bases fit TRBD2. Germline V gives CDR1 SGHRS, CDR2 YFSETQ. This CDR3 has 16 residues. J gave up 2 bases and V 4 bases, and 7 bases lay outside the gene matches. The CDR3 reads CASSGIAGGVTDTQYF. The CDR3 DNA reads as TGCGCCAGCAGCGGAATAGCGGGGGGTGTCACAGATACGCAGTATTTT.

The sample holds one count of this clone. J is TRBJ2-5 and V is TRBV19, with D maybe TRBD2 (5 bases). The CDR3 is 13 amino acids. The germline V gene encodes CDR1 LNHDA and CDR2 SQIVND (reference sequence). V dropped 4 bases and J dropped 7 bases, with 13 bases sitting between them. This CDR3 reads CASSRPREGTQYF. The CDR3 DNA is TGTGCCAGTAGTAGACCTCGAGAGGGGACCCAGTACTTC.

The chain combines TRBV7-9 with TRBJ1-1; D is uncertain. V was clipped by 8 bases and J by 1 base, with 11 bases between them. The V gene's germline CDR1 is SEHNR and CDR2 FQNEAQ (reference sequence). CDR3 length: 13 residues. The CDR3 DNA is TGTGCCAGCCTCCTCGGAGGGAACACTGAAGCTTTCTTT. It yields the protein CASLLGGNTEAFF.

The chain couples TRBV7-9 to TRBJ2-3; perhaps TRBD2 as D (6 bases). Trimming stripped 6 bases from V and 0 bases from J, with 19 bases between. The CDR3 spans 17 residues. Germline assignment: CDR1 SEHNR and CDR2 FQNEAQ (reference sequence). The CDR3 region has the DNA TGTGCCAGCAGTTCTGTTTGGGGGGACCTTAGCACAGATACGCAGTATTTT. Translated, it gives CASSSVWGDLSTDTQYF. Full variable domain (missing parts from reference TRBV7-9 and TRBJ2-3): DTGVSQNPRHKITKRGQNVTFRCDPISEHNRLYWYRQTLGQGPEFLTYFQNEAQLEKSRLLSDRFSAERPKGSFSTLEIQRTEQGDSAMYLCASSSVWGDLSTDTQYFGPGTRLTVL.

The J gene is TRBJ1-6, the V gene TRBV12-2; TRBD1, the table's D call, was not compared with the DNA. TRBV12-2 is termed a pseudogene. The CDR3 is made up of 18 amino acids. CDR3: CASRLACPGQGLTSPLHF. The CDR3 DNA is TGTGCAAGTCGCTTAGCGTGCCCCGGACAGGGATTAACTTCACCCCTCCACTTT.

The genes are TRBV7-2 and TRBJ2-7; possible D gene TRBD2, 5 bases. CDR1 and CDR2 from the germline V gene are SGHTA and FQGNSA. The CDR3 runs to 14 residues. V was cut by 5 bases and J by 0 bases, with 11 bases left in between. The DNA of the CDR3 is TGTGCCAGCAGCCGGGGATATCCCTCCTACGAGCAGTACTTC. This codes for CASSRGYPSYEQYF.

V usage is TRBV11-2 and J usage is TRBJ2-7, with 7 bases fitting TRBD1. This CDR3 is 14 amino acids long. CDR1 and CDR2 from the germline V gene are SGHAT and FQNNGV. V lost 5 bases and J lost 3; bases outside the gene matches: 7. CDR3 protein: CASSTGTANYEQYV. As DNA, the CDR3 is TGTGCCAGCAGCACCGGGACAGCCAACTACGAGCAGTACGTC.

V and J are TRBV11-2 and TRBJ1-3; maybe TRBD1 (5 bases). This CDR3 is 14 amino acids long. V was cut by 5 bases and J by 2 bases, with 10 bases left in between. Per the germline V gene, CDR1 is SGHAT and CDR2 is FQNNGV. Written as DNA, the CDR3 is TGTGCCAGCAGCCTGGTGACAGCTGGAAACACCATATATTTT. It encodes CASSLVTAGNTIYF.

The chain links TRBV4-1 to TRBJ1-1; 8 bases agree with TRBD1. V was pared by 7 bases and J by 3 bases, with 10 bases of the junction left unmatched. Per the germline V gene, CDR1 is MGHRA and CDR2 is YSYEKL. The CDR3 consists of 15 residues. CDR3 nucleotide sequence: TGCGCCAGCACTACTGGACAGGGCACTCACACTGAAGCTTTCTTT. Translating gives CASTTGQGTHTEAFF.

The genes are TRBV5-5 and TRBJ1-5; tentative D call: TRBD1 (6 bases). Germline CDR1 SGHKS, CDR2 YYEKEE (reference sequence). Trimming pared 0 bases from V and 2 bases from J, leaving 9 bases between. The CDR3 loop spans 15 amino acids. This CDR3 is CASSLEGGGNQPQHF. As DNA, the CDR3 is TGTGCCAGCAGCTTGGAAGGGGGGGGCAATCAGCCCCAGCATTTT. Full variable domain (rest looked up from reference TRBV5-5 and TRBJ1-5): DAGVTQSPTHLIKTRGQQVTLRCSPISGHKSVSWYQQVLGQGPQFIFQYYEKEERGRGNFPDRFSARQFPNYSSELNVNALLLGDSALYLCASSLEGGGNQPQHFGDGTRLSIL.